These 20 T cell receptor beta chains originate from one sample sequenced in a study of T cell responses to AZD1222 COVID-19 vaccine (dated by TCRdb to the early 2020s). Preparation of the library involved the immunoSEQ multiplex PCR assay. TCRdb retrieved this table from immuneACCESS and kept in-frame rearrangements only. Not all clones are present; in checked studies, unresolved V genes account for under half, and no reason is known for the remainder. The sample contains some 170,000 clones, roughly 92% of them found a single time. The top ten hold less than 3% of the sample. The sample's time point label, decoded: baseline before first vaccination. The sequencing used peripheral blood, collected on day 0 of AZD1222 vaccination. These receptors were obtained from an adult in good health.

The chain is built from TRBV12-3 or TRBV12-4 and TRBJ2-5; D is uncertain. The V end lost 2 bases, the J end lost 5 bases, and 3 bases lay between the germline ends. This CDR3 is built from 11 residues. CDR3 in amino acids: CASSLMETQYF. CDR3 in DNA: TGTGCCAGCAGTTTAATGGAGACCCAGTACTTC.

The V gene is TRBV27, the J gene TRBJ2-1; D uncertain. CDR3 length equals 11 residues. Germline lookup yields CDR1 MNHEY and CDR2 SMNVEV (reference sequence). V gave up 4 bases and J gave up 9 bases, with 7 bases separating them. The CDR3 nucleotides are TGTGCCAGCAGTTGGTTTGGTGAGCAGTTCTTC. Protein product: CASSWFGEQFF.

The J gene is TRBJ2-5, the V gene TRBV7-2, with D uncertain. CDR3 size: 14 residues. V was clipped by 1 base and J by 4 bases, with 10 bases between them. Germline V gene lookup returns CDR1 SGHTA and CDR2 FQGNSA. The CDR3 coding sequence is TGTGCCAGCAGCTTAGATTCGAGGCGAGAGACCCAGTACTTC. The encoded protein is CASSLDSRRETQYF.

This clone was detected only once. The gene calls are TRBV19 and TRBJ2-7; no reliable D call. Trimming removed 0 bases from V and 2 bases from J, with 8 bases in between. CDR3 size: 14 residues. The germline CDR1 and CDR2 sequences are LNHDA and SQIVND (reference sequence). Here the CDR3 reads CASSIDRTTYEQYF. In nucleotides, the CDR3 is TGTGCCAGTAGTATAGACAGGACCACCTACGAGCAGTACTTC.

The chain joins TRBV19 to TRBJ1-1, with 8 bases fitting TRBD1. After removal of 2 bases from V and 4 bases from J, the junction contained 3 bases not matched to a gene. The CDR3 has 14 amino acids. The germline CDR1 and CDR2 sequences are LNHDA and SQIVND (reference sequence). The CDR3 here is CASSINQGATEAFF. DNA for the CDR3: TGTGCCAGTAGTATAAACCAGGGGGCCACTGAAGCTTTCTTT.

A remark on this clone: An end of the junction differs from the germline gene, which may be a read error. The V gene is TRBV5-1, the J gene TRBJ1-4, with D perhaps matching TRBD1 (5 bases). The CDR3 length is 13 residues. The germline V gene encodes CDR1 SGHRS and CDR2 YFSETQ. The DNA of the CDR3 is TGCGCCGGCAGCTTGCAGGGTTCCGAAAAACTGTTTTTT. Translating gives CAGSLQGSEKLFF.

The chain carries TRBV29-1 and TRBJ2-7; D uncertain. CDR3 length: 12 residues. V was trimmed by 1 base and J by 0 bases, leaving 4 bases between them. CDR1 is SQVTM, CDR2 ANQGSEA, per germline. CDR3 nucleotides: TGCAGCGTTGAAGTGGGCTCCTACGAGCAGTACTTC. Protein sequence: CSVEVGSYEQYF.

The chain recombines TRBV27 with TRBJ2-3; D may correspond to TRBD1 or TRBD2 (6 bases each). CDR1 and CDR2 from the germline V gene are MNHEY and SMNVEV (reference sequence). This CDR3 has 17 residues. Trimming took 0 bases from V and 3 from J, leaving 16 bases between them. As DNA, the CDR3 is TGTGCCAGCAGTTTATCGGGGGGCGACGGGAAAACAGATACGCAGTATTTT. Amino acids: CASSLSGGDGKTDTQYF.

The chain employs TRBV19 and TRBJ1-5; 7 bases align to TRBD1. Germline V gene sequence: CDR1 LNHDA, CDR2 SQIVND (reference sequence). The V segment lost 9 bases and the J segment 2 bases; nucleotides outside the gene matches: 13. This CDR3 is built from 16 residues. The CDR3 reads CASPQGMGTGNQPQHF. CDR3 coding DNA: TGTGCCAGCCCACAGGGGATGGGAACGGGCAATCAGCCCCAGCATTTT.

This rearrangement joins TRBV19 to TRBJ2-7; TRBD1 matches at 9 bases. V was clipped by 3 bases and J by 2 bases; unmatched bases: 14. The CDR3 totals 18 residues. Germline V gives CDR1 LNHDA, CDR2 SQIVND (reference sequence). This CDR3 is CASSISGTGYQYAYEQYF. CDR3 sequence (DNA): TGTGCCAGTAGTATTTCCGGGACAGGGTACCAATACGCCTACGAGCAGTACTTC.

This clone has a handful of counts. The genes are TRBV15 and TRBJ1-4; unclear D gene. Germline loops: CDR1 LNHNV, CDR2 YYDKDF (reference sequence). Trimming stripped 4 bases from V and 0 bases from J, with 15 bases between. This CDR3 region has 17 residues. This chain's CDR3 is CATSIAGGRSTNEKLFF. The CDR3 DNA is TGTGCCACCAGCATAGCGGGCGGACGATCAACTAATGAAAAACTGTTTTTT.

The chain recombines TRBV10-2 with TRBJ2-7, with 9 positions matching TRBD1. The V segment lost 0 bases and the J segment 5 bases; nucleotides outside the gene matches: 5. The CDR3 has 15 amino acids. CDR1 is WSHSY and CDR2 is SAAADI in the germline V gene. Here the CDR3 DNA reads TGCGCCAGCAGTGAGTCCAGGGACAGGGACGACGAGCAGTACTTC. This sequence encodes CASSESRDRDDEQYF.

The chain combines TRBV7-6 with TRBJ2-7, with a weak D call TRBD2 (6 bases). Germline CDR1 reads SGHVS; CDR2 reads FNYEAQ. The length of the CDR3 is 16 residues. V lost 2 bases to trimming and J lost 1 base, with 15 bases between them. CDR3 nucleotide sequence: TGTGCCAGCAGCTTACTAGCGCCGGGTGGGTCCTACGAGCAGTACTTC. This encodes CASSLLAPGGSYEQYF. Full variable domain (outside the CDR3, taken from reference TRBV7-6 and TRBJ2-7): GAGVSQSPRYKVTKRGQDVALRCDPISGHVSLYWYRQALGQGPEFLTYFNYEAQQDKSGLPNDRFSAERPEGSISTLTIQRTEQRDSAMYRCASSLLAPGGSYEQYFGPGTRLTVT.

A single count supports this clone. The rearrangement joins TRBV5-4 to TRBJ1-3; no clear D gene. The length of the CDR3 is 14 residues. The germline V gene has CDR1 SGHNT and CDR2 YYREEE (reference sequence). V dropped 0 bases and J dropped 6 bases, with 10 bases sitting between them. The CDR3 DNA reads TGTGCCAGCAGCTTGGCTCGGGTGGAAAACACCATATATTTT. It translates to CASSLARVENTIYF.

The chain couples TRBV21-1 to TRBJ1-2; TRBD1, the table's D call, lacks a check against the DNA. TRBV21-1 is an annotated pseudogene. This CDR3 region has 14 residues. CDR3 DNA sequence: TGTGCCAGCAGCAAAGCCGGGGACAGGCGCGGCTACACCTTC. Its translation is CASSKAGDRRGYTF.

V gene TRBV18 combines with J gene TRBJ1-2; possibly TRBD1 for D (5 bases). Germline V gene sequence: CDR1 KGHSH, CDR2 LQKENI. CDR3 size: 19 residues. V gave up 2 bases and J gave up 0 bases, with 22 bases separating them. DNA of the CDR3: TGTGCCAGCTCACCAACGGGGTCCTGGGGCACAGGCTCTAACTATGGCTACACCTTC. It codes for CASSPTGSWGTGSNYGYTF.

The V call is TRBV3-1 (or the pseudogene TRBV3-2), the J call TRBJ2-2; D tentatively reads TRBD1 or TRBD2 (6 bases each). V was shortened by 5 bases and J by 7 bases, with 17 bases between the two germline ends. The CDR3 is 15 residues long. Germline loops: CDR1 LGHDT, CDR2 YNNKEL (reference sequence). The CDR3 DNA sequence: TGTGCCAGCAGCGTATTGAGGGGGGTGGACGGGGAGCTGTTTTTT. Encoded protein: CASSVLRGVDGELFF.

The rearrangement joins TRBV19 to TRBJ1-5; D is possibly TRBD1 (6 bases). CDR1 and CDR2 (germline): LNHDA, SQIVND (reference sequence). This CDR3 comprises 15 residues. Between the trimmed V and J ends, which lost 10 bases and 4 bases, there was a span of 20 bases. CDR3 nucleotide sequence: TGTGCCACTCTACAAGGGGGAGAGCGGAATCAGCCCCAGCATTTT. Its translation is CATLQGGERNQPQHF.

J is TRBJ1-1 and V is TRBV4-2; 10 nucleotides align to TRBD1. The CDR3 is made up of 14 amino acids. From germline, CDR1 is LGHNA and CDR2 YNFKEQ. Trimming at V came to 4 bases and at J to 4 bases, leaving 3 bases not matched to a gene. In nucleotides, the CDR3 is TGTGCCAGCAGCCCTGGACAGGGGGTCACTGAAGCTTTCTTT. Amino acid sequence: CASSPGQGVTEAFF.

The CDR3 nucleotides read TGCGCCAGCAGCTTGTCGACAGCCAGCTCCTACAATGAGCAGTTCTTC. Translation: CASSLSTASSYNEQFF. The chain carries TRBV5-1 and TRBJ2-1; D perhaps matches TRBD1 (5 bases). Germline loops: CDR1 SGHRS, CDR2 YFSETQ. Trimming pared 1 base from V and 0 bases from J, leaving 11 bases between. There are 16 residues in the CDR3.